These T cell receptor beta chains were read from a single sample in a study of Ad26.COV2.S vaccination and SARS-CoV-2 variants. TCRdb's copy holds only in-frame clones and misses some; the assay was immunoSEQ multiplex PCR. The sample has 400,000 or so clones, approximately 91% seen once; the top ten hold 3.5%. The sample in question was peripheral blood, obtained in a trial of Ad26.COV2.S vaccine versus placebo. The receptors here all came from a person aged 18 to 59 who received the Ad26.COV2.S COVID-19 vaccine or a placebo. CDR3s include the opening cysteine and the closing phenylalanine or tryptophan. A D gene is named only where the DNA matches it firmly. Some rows mark clone size as missing; the rest say once, few, many or name a class of expanded clone.

clone_size j_call d_call v_call cdr3_aa cdr3_nt
NA TRBJ2-5 TRBD1 TRBV10-2 CASSPRTTGVQETQYF TGCGCCAGCAGCCCTCGCACGACAGGGGTCCAAGAGACCCAGTACTTC
NA TRBJ1-5 NA TRBV30 CAWRGRYSNQPQHF TGTGCCTGGAGGGGACGGTATAGCAATCAGCCCCAGCATTTT
NA TRBJ2-3 TRBD2 TRBV3-1/TRBV3-2 CASSQEASGGTDTQYF TGTGCCAGCAGCCAAGAAGCTAGCGGGGGTACAGATACGCAGTATTTT
NA TRBJ1-2 NA TRBV6-5 CASTDGTLYGYTF TGTGCCAGCACCGACGGGACCCTCTATGGCTACACCTTC
NA TRBJ1-2 NA TRBV6-5 CASSYAGLSYGYTF TGTGCCAGCAGTTACGCCGGGCTAAGCTATGGCTACACCTTC
NA TRBJ2-5 NA TRBV19 CASSPDSQETQYF TGTGCCAGTAGCCCTGACAGCCAAGAGACCCAGTACTTC
NA TRBJ2-7 NA TRBV4-1 CASSQDWRGGEQYF TGCGCCAGCAGCCAAGATTGGAGAGGCGGCGAGCAGTACTTC
NA TRBJ2-7 NA TRBV25-1 CASSDYEQYF TGTGCCAGCAGTGACTACGAGCAGTACTTC
NA TRBJ1-6 NA TRBV5-1 CASTRAWDSPLHF TGCGCCAGCACGAGGGCGTGGGACTCACCCCTCCACTTT
NA TRBJ1-4 TRBD1 TRBV4-1 CASSPPGQGDWEKLFF TGCGCCAGCAGCCCCCCAGGACAGGGGGATTGGGAAAAACTGTTTTTT
NA TRBJ1-1 NA TRBV18 CASSPTGLAEAFF TGTGCCAGCTCACCTACAGGGTTGGCTGAAGCTTTCTTT
NA TRBJ2-5 TRBD1 TRBV11-2 CASSLGAGQGNRETQYF TGTGCCAGCAGCTTAGGGGCGGGACAGGGGAACCGAGAGACCCAGTACTTC
NA TRBJ1-4 NA TRBV19 CASSIGTPDNEKLFF TGTGCCAGTAGTATTGGGACACCGGATAATGAAAAACTGTTTTTT
NA TRBJ2-3 TRBD2 TRBV13 CASSLAGGTSQDTQYF TGTGCCAGCAGCTTAGCGGGGGGGACTAGCCAAGATACGCAGTATTTT
NA TRBJ2-2 TRBD1 TRBV5-1 CASSFGYNRGNTGELFF TGCGCCAGCAGCTTTGGGTATAACAGGGGGAACACCGGGGAGCTGTTTTTT
once TRBJ1-1 NA TRBV12-3/TRBV12-4 CASSLRGNTEAFF TGTGCCAGCAGTTTACGGGGGAACACTGAAGCTTTCTTT
NA TRBJ2-7 NA TRBV29-1 CSVVLVPHDEQYF TGCAGCGTTGTCTTGGTACCCCATGACGAGCAGTACTTC
once TRBJ1-2 TRBD1 TRBV6-2/TRBV6-3 CASSYDRDGDGYTF TGTGCCAGCAGTTACGACAGGGATGGGGATGGCTACACCTTC
NA TRBJ2-2 TRBD2 TRBV3-1/TRBV3-2 CASSQGGRNTGELFF TGTGCCAGCAGCCAAGGCGGGAGGAACACCGGGGAGCTGTTTTTT
NA TRBJ2-5 NA TRBV3-1/TRBV3-2 CASSQVRGRQETQYF TGTGCCAGCAGCCAAGTCAGGGGCAGGCAAGAGACCCAGTACTTC
NA TRBJ2-7 NA TRBV11-1 CASSPGAGASYEQYF TGTGCCAGCAGCCCCGGGGCGGGTGCCTCCTACGAGCAGTACTTC
few TRBJ2-7 NA TRBV15 CATSRDRDTATYEQYF TGTGCCACCAGCAGGGACCGGGACACCGCCACCTACGAGCAGTACTTC
NA TRBJ1-2 TRBD1 TRBV5-1 CASSHNRGRDYGYTF TGCGCCAGCAGCCACAACAGGGGTCGGGACTATGGCTACACCTTC
NA TRBJ1-3 TRBD1 TRBV5-4 CASSLAGDRGLGNTIYF TGTGCCAGCAGCTTGGCCGGGGACAGGGGGCTAGGAAACACCATATATTTT
NA TRBJ1-3 NA TRBV5-4 CASSGGGTGNTIYF TGTGCCAGCAGCGGGGGGGGTACGGGAAACACCATATATTTT
once TRBJ2-7 NA TRBV7-2 CASMRGRGGNEQYF TGTGCCAGCATGCGGGGGAGAGGGGGAAACGAGCAGTACTTC
NA TRBJ1-1 NA TRBV7-2 CASSLGAVGNTEAFF TGTGCCAGCAGCTTAGGAGCGGTTGGTAACACTGAAGCTTTCTTT
NA TRBJ2-1 NA TRBV11-3 CASSERDYNEQFF TGTGCCAGCAGTGAGCGTGACTACAATGAGCAGTTCTTC
NA TRBJ2-2 TRBD2 TRBV4-1 CASSPGRGGRTGELFF TGCGCCAGCAGCCCCGGGCGGGGGGGCCGCACCGGGGAGCTGTTTTTT
NA TRBJ2-7 NA TRBV5-4 CASSRDGGRLYEQYF TGTGCCAGCAGCCGCGATGGAGGTCGGCTCTACGAGCAGTACTTC
NA TRBJ1-1 TRBD1 TRBV28 CASRLPGTGPFF TGTGCCAGCCGCTTGCCGGGGACAGGCCCTTTCTTT
once TRBJ2-7 TRBD1 TRBV9 CASSVGRGLFYEQYF TGTGCCAGCAGCGTAGGTAGGGGGCTGTTTTACGAGCAGTACTTC
NA TRBJ1-5 NA TRBV12-3/TRBV12-4 CASSFGRQPQHF TGTGCCAGCAGTTTCGGAAGACAGCCCCAGCATTTT
NA TRBJ1-5 NA TRBV27 CASRGTGGILYQPQHF TGTGCCAGCAGGGGGACCGGTGGTATTCTTTATCAGCCCCAGCATTTT
NA TRBJ1-3 NA TRBV11-3 CASSLGESSGNTIYF TGTGCCAGCAGCTTGGGGGAGAGCTCTGGAAACACCATATATTTT
NA TRBJ2-7 NA TRBV2 CASSEAPTDTQGDEQYF TGTGCCAGCAGTGAAGCGCCGACTGACACACAGGGAGACGAGCAGTACTTC
NA TRBJ1-1 NA TRBV12-3/TRBV12-4 CASSLGGNTEAFF TGTGCCAGCAGTTTGGGGGGAAACACTGAAGCTTTCTTT
once TRBJ2-7 NA TRBV7-2 CASSFGTSTYEQYF TGTGCCAGCAGCTTCGGGACTTCAACCTACGAGCAGTACTTC
NA TRBJ2-7 TRBD1 TRBV6-2/TRBV6-3 CASSTGTDRQYF TGTGCCAGCAGCACTGGGACAGACCGACAGTACTTC
NA TRBJ1-2 TRBD1 TRBV23-1 CASSQSRPRGLYGYTF TGCGCCAGCAGTCAATCTCGCCCCAGGGGGCTCTATGGCTACACCTTC
NA TRBJ1-4 TRBD1 TRBV2 CASIKMGQDNEKLFF TGTGCCAGCATTAAAATGGGACAGGATAATGAAAAACTGTTTTTT
NA TRBJ2-5 NA TRBV7-9 CASSLYFQETQYF TGTGCCAGCAGCTTATACTTTCAAGAGACCCAGTACTTC
NA TRBJ1-2 NA TRBV5-1 CASSLTGYFNYGYTF TGCGCCAGCAGCTTGACAGGATATTTTAACTATGGCTACACCTTC
NA TRBJ1-5 TRBD1 TRBV6-2/TRBV6-3 CASSYTMGQIYSNQPQHF TGTGCCAGCAGTTACACAATGGGACAGATTTATAGCAATCAGCCCCAGCATTTT
once TRBJ2-1 TRBD1 TRBV5-1 CASSLRAGTGGFNEQFF TGCGCCAGCAGCTTGAGGGCCGGGACAGGAGGATTCAATGAGCAGTTCTTC
NA TRBJ2-1 NA TRBV27 CASSPNNPSEQFF TGTGCCAGCAGTCCGAACAATCCCAGTGAGCAGTTCTTC
NA TRBJ2-2 NA TRBV2 CASWALGTGSAGELFF TGTGCCAGCTGGGCGTTAGGTACAGGGAGTGCCGGGGAGCTGTTTTTT
NA TRBJ1-2 TRBD1 TRBV7-6 CASSWGQGFEVGYYGYTF TGTGCCAGCAGCTGGGGACAGGGCTTCGAGGTGGGGTACTATGGCTACACCTTC
NA TRBJ1-3 NA TRBV28 CASSPTAPRGNTIYF TGTGCCAGCAGTCCAACAGCCCCGAGGGGAAACACCATATATTTT
NA TRBJ2-5 NA TRBV6-1 CASSDQGTQGETQYF TGTGCCAGCAGTGATCAGGGGACCCAAGGAGAGACCCAGTACTTC
few TRBJ1-3 NA TRBV19 CASSIKVTGNTIYF TGTGCCAGTAGTATAAAGGTCACTGGAAACACCATATATTTT
NA TRBJ2-1 NA TRBV6-6 CASSYPKTGLGNEQFF TGTGCCAGCAGTTACCCGAAAACAGGGCTAGGAAATGAGCAGTTCTTC